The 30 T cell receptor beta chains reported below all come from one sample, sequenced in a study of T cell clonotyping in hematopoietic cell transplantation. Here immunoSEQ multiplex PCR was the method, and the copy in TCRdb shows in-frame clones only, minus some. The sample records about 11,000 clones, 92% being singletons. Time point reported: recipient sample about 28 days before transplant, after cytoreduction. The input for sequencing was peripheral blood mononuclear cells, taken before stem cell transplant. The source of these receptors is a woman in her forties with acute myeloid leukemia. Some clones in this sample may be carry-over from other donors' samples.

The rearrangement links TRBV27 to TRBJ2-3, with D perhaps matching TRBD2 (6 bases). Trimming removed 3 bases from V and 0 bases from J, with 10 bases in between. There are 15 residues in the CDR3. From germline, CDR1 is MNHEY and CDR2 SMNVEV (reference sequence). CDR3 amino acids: CASSFGGTSTDTQYF. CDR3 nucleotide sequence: TGTGCCAGCAGTTTCGGCGGGACTAGCACAGATACGCAGTATTTT.

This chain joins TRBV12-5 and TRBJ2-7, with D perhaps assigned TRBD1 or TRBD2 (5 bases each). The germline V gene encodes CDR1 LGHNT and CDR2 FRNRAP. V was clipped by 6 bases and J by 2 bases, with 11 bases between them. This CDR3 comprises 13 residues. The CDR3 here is CASGPGTPYEQYF. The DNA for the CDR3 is TGTGCTAGTGGGCCCGGGACCCCCTACGAGCAGTACTTC.

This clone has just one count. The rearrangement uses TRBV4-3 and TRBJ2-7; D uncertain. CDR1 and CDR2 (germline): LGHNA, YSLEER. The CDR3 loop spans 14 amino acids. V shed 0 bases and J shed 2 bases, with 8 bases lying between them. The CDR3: CASSQDLGTYEQYF. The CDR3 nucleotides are TGCGCCAGCAGCCAAGATTTGGGCACCTACGAGCAGTACTTC.

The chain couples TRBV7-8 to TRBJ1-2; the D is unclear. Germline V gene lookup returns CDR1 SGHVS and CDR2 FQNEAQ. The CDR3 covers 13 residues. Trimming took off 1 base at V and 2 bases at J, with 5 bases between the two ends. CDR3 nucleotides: TGTGCCAGCAGCTTAGTGCGAAACTATGGCTACACCTTC. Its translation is CASSLVRNYGYTF.

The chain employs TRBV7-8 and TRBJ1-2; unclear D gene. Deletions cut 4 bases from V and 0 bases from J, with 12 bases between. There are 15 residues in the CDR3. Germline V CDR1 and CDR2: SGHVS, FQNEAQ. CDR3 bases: TGTGCCAGCAGCTCTTATGGACGTACTAACTATGGCTACACCTTC. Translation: CASSSYGRTNYGYTF.

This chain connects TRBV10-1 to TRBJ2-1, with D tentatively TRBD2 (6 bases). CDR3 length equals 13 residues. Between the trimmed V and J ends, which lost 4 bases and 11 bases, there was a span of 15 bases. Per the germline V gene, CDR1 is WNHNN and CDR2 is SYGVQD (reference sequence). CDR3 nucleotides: TGCGCCAGCAGTGCATGGACTACCACCCAGCAGTTCTTC. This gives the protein CASSAWTTTQQFF.

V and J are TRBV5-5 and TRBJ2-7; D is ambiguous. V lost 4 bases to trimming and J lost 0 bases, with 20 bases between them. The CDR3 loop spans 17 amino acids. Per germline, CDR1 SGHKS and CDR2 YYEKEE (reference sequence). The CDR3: CASSADDGFISSYEQYF. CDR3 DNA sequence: TGTGCCAGCAGCGCGGATGACGGTTTCATTAGCTCCTACGAGCAGTACTTC.

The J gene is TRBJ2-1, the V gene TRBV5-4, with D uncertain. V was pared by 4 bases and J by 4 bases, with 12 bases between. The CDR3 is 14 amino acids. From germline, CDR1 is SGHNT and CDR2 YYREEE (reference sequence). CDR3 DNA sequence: TGTGCCAGCAGCGGCCGCGGCGGATACAATGAGCAGTTCTTC. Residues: CASSGRGGYNEQFF.

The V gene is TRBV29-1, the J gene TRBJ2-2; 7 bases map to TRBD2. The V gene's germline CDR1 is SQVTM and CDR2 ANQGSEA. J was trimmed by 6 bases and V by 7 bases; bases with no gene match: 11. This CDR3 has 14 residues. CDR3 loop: CSAGSAGAAGELFF. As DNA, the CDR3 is TGCAGCGCGGGTTCGGCGGGAGCGGCCGGGGAGCTGTTTTTT.

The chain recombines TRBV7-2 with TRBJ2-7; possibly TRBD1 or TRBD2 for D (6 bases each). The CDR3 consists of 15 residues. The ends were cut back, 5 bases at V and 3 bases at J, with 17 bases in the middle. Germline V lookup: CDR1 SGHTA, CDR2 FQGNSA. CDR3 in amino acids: CASSAGGYWVYEQYF. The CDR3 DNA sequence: TGTGCCAGCAGCGCCGGGGGCTATTGGGTCTACGAGCAGTACTTC.

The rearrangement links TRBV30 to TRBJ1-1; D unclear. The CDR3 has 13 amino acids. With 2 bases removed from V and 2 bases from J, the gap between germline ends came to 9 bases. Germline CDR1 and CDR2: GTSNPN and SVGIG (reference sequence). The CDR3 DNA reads TGTGCCTGGAGTACGACATACAACACTGAAGCTTTCTTT. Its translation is CAWSTTYNTEAFF.

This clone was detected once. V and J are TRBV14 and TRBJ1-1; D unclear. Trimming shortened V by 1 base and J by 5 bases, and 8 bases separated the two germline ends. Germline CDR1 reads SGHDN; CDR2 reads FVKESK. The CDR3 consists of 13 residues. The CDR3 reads CASSQVRKTEAFF. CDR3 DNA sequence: TGTGCCAGCAGCCAAGTAAGGAAGACTGAAGCTTTCTTT. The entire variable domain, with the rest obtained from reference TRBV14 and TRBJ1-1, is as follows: EAGVTQFPSHSVIEKGQTVTLRCDPISGHDNLYWYRRVMGKEIKFLLHFVKESKQDESGMPNNRFLAERTGGTYSTLKVQPAELEDSGVYFCASSQVRKTEAFFGQGTRLTVV.

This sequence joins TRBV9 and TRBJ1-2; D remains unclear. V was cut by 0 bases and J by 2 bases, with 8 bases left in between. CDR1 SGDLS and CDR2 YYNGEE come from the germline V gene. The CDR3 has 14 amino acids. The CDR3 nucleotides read TGTGCCAGCAGCGTAGAGTCCGCGAACTATGGCTACACCTTC. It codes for CASSVESANYGYTF.

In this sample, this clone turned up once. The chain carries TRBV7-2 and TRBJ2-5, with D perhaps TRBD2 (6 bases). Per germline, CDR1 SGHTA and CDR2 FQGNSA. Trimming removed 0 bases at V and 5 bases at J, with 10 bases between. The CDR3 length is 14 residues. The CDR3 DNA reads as TGTGCCAGCAGCTTAGCTTCGGGGGACGAGACCCAGTACTTC. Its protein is CASSLASGDETQYF.

The CDR3 DNA is TGTGCCAGTACTCCCCTCGGACAGGGTAATTTCCAGCCCCAGCATTTT. This sequence encodes CASTPLGQGNFQPQHF. This chain connects TRBV19 to TRBJ1-5, with 8 nucleotides matching TRBD1. The CDR3 loop spans 16 amino acids. The junction had 15 bases not matched to a gene; V was cut back by 7 bases and J by 7 bases. Germline CDR1 and CDR2: LNHDA and SQIVND (reference sequence). Drawing the rest from reference TRBV19 and TRBJ1-5, the complete variable domain is DGGITQSPKYLFRKEGQNVTLSCEQNLNHDAMYWYRQDPGQGLRLIYYSQIVNDFQKGDIAEGYSVSREKKESFPLTVTSAQKNPTAFYLCASTPLGQGNFQPQHFGDGTRLSIL.

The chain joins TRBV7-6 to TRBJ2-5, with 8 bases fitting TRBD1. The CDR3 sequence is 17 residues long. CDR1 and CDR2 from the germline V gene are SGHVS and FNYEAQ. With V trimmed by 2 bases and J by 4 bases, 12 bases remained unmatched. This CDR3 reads CASSLRGWTGSPETQYF. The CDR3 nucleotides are TGTGCCAGCAGCTTAAGGGGATGGACAGGGTCGCCAGAGACCCAGTACTTC.

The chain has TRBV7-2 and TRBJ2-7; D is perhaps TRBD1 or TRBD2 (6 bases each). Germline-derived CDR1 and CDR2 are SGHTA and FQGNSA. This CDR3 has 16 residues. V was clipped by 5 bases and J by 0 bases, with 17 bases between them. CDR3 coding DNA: TGTGCCAGCAGCCAAGTGGGGGGCGGAAGCTCCTACGAGCAGTACTTC. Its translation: CASSQVGGGSSYEQYF.

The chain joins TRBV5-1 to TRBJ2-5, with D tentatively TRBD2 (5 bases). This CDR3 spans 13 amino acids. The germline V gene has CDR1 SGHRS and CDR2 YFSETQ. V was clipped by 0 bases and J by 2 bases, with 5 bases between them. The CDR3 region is CASSLGGQETQYF. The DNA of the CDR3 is TGCGCCAGCAGCTTGGGAGGGCAAGAGACCCAGTACTTC.

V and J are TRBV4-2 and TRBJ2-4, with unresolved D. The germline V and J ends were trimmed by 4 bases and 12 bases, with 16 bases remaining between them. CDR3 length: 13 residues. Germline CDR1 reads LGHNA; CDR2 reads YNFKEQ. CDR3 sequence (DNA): TGTGCCAGCAGCCTCGAAAGTTGGGAAACTCAGTACTTC. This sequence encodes CASSLESWETQYF.

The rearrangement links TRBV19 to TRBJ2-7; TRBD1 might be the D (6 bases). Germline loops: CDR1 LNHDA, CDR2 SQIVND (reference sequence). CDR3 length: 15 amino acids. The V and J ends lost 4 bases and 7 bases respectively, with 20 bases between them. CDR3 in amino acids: CASSTRAGDGGEQYF. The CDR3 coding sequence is TGTGCCAGTAGTACCCGGGCAGGGGATGGGGGTGAGCAGTACTTC. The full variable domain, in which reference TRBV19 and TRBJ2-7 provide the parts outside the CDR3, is DGGITQSPKYLFRKEGQNVTLSCEQNLNHDAMYWYRQDPGQGLRLIYYSQIVNDFQKGDIAEGYSVSREKKESFPLTVTSAQKNPTAFYLCASSTRAGDGGEQYFGPGTRLTVT.

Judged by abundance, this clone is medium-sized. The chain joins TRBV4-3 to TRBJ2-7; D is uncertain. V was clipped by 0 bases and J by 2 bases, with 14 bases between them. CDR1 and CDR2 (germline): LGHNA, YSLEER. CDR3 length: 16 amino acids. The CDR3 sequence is CASSQDYSSPTYEQYF. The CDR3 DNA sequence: TGCGCCAGCAGCCAAGATTACTCTTCCCCCACCTACGAGCAGTACTTC.

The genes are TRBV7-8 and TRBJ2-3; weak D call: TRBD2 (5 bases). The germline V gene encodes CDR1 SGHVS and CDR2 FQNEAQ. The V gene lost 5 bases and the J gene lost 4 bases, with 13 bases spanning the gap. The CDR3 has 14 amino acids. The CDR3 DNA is TGTGCCAGCAGCCCCGGGGATTGGGCAGATACGCAGTATTTT. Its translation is CASSPGDWADTQYF.

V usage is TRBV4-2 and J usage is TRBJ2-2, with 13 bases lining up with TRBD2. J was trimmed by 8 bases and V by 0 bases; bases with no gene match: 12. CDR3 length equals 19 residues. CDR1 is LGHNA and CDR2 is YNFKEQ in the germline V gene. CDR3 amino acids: CASSQESGTSGMLRGELFF. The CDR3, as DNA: TGTGCCAGCAGCCAAGAGTCGGGGACTAGCGGGATGCTCCGTGGGGAGCTGTTTTTT.

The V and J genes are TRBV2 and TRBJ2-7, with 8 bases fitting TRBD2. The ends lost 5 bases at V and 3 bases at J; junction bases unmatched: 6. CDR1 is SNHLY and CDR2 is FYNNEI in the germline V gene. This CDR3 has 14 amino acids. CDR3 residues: CASSKLAGGYEQYF. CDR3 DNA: TGTGCCAGCAGTAAGCTAGCGGGTGGCTACGAGCAGTACTTC. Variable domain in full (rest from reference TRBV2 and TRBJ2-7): EPEVTQTPSHQVTQMGQEVILRCVPISNHLYFYWYRQILGQKVEFLVSFYNNEISEKSEIFDDQFSVERPDGSNFTLKIRSTKLEDSAMYFCASSKLAGGYEQYFGPGTRLTVT.

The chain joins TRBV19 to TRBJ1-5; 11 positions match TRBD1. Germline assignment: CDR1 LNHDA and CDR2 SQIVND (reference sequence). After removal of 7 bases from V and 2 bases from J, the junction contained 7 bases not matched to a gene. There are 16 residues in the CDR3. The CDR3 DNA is TGTGCCAGTACCGGACAGGGGGCTACGGGCAATCAGCCCCAGCATTTT. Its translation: CASTGQGATGNQPQHF.

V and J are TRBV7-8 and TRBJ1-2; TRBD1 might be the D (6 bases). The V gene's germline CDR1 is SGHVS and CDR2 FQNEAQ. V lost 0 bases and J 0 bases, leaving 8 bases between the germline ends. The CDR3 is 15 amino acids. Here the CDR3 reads CASSLAGQSNYGYTF. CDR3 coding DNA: TGTGCCAGCAGCTTAGCAGGACAGTCTAACTATGGCTACACCTTC.

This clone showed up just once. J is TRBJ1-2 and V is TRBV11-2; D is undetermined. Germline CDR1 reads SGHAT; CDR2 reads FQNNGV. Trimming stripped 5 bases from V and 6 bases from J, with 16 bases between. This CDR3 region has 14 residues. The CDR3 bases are TGTGCCAGCAGCGTAATTCCGGGAATGGATGGCTACACCTTC. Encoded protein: CASSVIPGMDGYTF.

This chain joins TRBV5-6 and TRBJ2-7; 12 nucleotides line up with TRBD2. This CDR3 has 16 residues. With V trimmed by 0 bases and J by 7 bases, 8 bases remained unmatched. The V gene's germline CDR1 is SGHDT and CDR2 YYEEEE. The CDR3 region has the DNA TGTGCCAGCAGCTTGGAAGCGACTAGCGGGAGTAAAGAGCAGTACTTC. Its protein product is CASSLEATSGSKEQYF.

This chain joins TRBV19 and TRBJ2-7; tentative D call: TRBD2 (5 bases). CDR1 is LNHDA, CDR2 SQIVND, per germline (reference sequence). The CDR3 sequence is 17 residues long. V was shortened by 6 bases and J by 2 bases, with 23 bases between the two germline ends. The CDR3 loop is CASSPRTLVEAAYEQYF. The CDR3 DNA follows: TGTGCCAGTAGCCCCAGAACATTAGTTGAAGCGGCCTACGAGCAGTACTTC.

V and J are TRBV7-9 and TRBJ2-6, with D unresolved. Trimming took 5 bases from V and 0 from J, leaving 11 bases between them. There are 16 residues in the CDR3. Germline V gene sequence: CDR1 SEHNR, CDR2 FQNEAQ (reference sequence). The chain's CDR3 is CASSPYGSSGANVLTF. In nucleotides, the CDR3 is TGTGCCAGCAGCCCTTATGGAAGCTCTGGGGCCAACGTCCTGACTTTC. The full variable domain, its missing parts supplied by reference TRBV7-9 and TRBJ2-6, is DTGVSQNPRHKITKRGQNVTFRCDPISEHNRLYWYRQTLGQGPEFLTYFQNEAQLEKSRLLSDRFSAERPKGSFSTLEIQRTEQGDSAMYLCASSPYGSSGANVLTFGAGSRLTVL.